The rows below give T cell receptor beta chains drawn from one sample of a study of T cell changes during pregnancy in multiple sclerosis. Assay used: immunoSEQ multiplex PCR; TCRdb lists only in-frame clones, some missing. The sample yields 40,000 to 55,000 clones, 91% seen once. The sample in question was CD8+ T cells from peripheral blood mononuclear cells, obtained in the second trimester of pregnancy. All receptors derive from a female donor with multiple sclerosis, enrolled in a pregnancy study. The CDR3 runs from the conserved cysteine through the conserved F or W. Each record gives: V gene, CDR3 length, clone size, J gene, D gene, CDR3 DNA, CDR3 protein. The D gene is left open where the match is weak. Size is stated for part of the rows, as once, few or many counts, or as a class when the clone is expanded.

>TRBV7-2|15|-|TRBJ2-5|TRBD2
TGTGCCAGCCTTTCTACAGCGGGGGGGCCCCCGACCCAGTACTTC
CASLSTAGGPPTQYF
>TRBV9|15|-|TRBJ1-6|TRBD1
TGTGCCAGCAGCGTAGGGACAGGGGTAAATTCACCCCTCCACTTT
CASSVGTGVNSPLHF
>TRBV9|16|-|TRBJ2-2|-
TGTGCCAGCACCGATTCCGGGACAACCTCCACCGGGGAGCTGTTTTTT
CASTDSGTTSTGELFF
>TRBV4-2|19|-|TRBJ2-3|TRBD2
TGTGCCAGCAGCCTAAACCCGAGGGCGGCGGGGGGGCGGGCAGATACGCAGTATTTT
CASSLNPRAAGGRADTQYF
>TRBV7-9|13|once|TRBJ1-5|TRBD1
TGTGCCAGCAGCTTACAGGGGGATCAGCCCCAGCATTTT
CASSLQGDQPQHF
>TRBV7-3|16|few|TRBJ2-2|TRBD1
TGTGCCAGCAGTCCCACCGGGACAGGGGGAACCGGGGAGCTGTTTTTT
CASSPTGTGGTGELFF
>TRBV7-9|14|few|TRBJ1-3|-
TGTGCCAGCAGCTCGGACATATCTGGAAACACCATATATTTT
CASSSDISGNTIYF
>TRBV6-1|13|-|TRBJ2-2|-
TGTGCCAGCGCGGACAGGAACACCGGGGAGCTGTTTTTT
CASADRNTGELFF
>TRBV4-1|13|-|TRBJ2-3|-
TGCGCCAGCAGCCCGCTCAGGACAGATACGCAGTATTTT
CASSPLRTDTQYF
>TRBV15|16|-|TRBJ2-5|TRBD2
TGTGCCACCAGCAGAGTCAGCGGGGGGGCTGAAGAGACCCAGTACTTC
CATSRVSGGAEETQYF
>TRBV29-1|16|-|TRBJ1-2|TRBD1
TGCAGCGTTGTTATCCCACAGGGGGCCTCCCTCTATGGCTACACCTTC
CSVVIPQGASLYGYTF
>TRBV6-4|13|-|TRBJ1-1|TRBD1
TGTGCCAGCAGTACAACAGGGGCAACTGAAGCTTTCTTT
CASSTTGATEAFF
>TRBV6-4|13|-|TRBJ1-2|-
TGTGCCAGCAGTTTTTGGACAACCTATGGCTACACCTTC
CASSFWTTYGYTF
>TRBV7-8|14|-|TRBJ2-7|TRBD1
TGTGCCAGCAGCCTCCGGGACAGATTCTACGAGCAGTACTTC
CASSLRDRFYEQYF
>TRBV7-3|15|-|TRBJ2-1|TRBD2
TGTGCCAGCAGCTTAAGCGGGGGGTCCTACAATGAGCAGTTCTTC
CASSLSGGSYNEQFF
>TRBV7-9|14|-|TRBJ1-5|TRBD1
TGTGCCAGCAGCTCCACAGGGGCCAATCAGCCCCAGCATTTT
CASSSTGANQPQHF
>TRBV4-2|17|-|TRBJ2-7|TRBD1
TGTGCCAGCAGCCAAGGATTTCGGGGACAGGGTTCGGACGAGCAGTACTTC
CASSQGFRGQGSDEQYF
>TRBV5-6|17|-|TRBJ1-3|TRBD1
TGTGCCAGCAGCTTCGGGACAGGTGCCCTCTCTGGAAACACCATATATTTT
CASSFGTGALSGNTIYF
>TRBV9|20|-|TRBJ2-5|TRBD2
TGTGCCAGCAGCGCCCCTCCCGGGACTAGCGGGGGGGCCGCGGACGAGACCCAGTACTTC
CASSAPPGTSGGAADETQYF
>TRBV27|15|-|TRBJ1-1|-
TGTGCCAGCAGTTTATCCGCCGGAGGGGCGACTGAAGCTTTCTTT
CASSLSAGGATEAFF
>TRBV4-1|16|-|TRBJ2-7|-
TGCGCCAGCAGCCAAGAGTGGCAGAGCGAATCCTACGAGCAGTACTTC
CASSQEWQSESYEQYF
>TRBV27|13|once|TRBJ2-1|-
TGTGCCAGCAGTTTCGGCTCCTACAATGAGCAGTTCTTC
CASSFGSYNEQFF
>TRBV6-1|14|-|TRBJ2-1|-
TGTGCCAGCAGTGTGGACAGCACCTACAATGAGCAGTTCTTC
CASSVDSTYNEQFF
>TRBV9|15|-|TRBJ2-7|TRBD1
TGTGCCAGCAGCGACGACAGGGGGCGACCCTACGAGCAGTACTTC
CASSDDRGRPYEQYF
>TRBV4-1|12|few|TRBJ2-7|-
TGCGCCAGCAGCCGGGGGACAACCGAGCAGTACTTC
CASSRGTTEQYF
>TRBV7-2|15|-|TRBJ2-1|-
TGTGCCAGCAGCCGAAAGCTCGGACTGGACAATGAGCAGTTCTTC
CASSRKLGLDNEQFF
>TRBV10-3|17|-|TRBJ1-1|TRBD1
TGTGCCATCAGCGAAGGCGGGACAGGGGGCTGGGGGACTGAAGCTTTCTTT
CAISEGGTGGWGTEAFF
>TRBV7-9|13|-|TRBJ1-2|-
TGTGCCAGCAGGTCCGGGGGTCTGCGAGGCTACACCTTC
CASRSGGLRGYTF
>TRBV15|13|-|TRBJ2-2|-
TGTGCCACCCAAATGGTCAGGACCGGGGAGCTGTTTTTT
CATQMVRTGELFF
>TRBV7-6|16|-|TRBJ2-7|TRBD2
TGTGCCAGCAGCTTAGAGTCAGGCGGGGGGGCCTTCGAGCAGTACTTC
CASSLESGGGAFEQYF
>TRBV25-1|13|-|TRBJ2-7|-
TGTGCCAGCAGTGAATTCTACGGGTACGAGCAGTACTTC
CASSEFYGYEQYF
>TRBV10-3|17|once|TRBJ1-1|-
TGTGCCATCAGTTACACAGAAGCCGCGGGTCCTAACACTGAAGCTTTCTTT
CAISYTEAAGPNTEAFF
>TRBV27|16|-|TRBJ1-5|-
TGTGCCAGCAGTCCTGGGACACCCGATAGCAATCAGCCCCAGCATTTT
CASSPGTPDSNQPQHF
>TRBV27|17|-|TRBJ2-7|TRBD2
TGTGCCAGCAGTCCTGGGGCAGCGGGGGGGTCTTCCTACGAGCAGTACTTC
CASSPGAAGGSSYEQYF
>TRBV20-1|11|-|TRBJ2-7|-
TGCAGTGCTAGCAGGGACTACGAGCAGTACTTC
CSASRDYEQYF
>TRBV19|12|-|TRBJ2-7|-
TGTGCCAGTAGCCACCAGGGTAACGAGCAGTACTTC
CASSHQGNEQYF
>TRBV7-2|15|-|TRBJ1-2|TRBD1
TGTGCCAGCGACGGAACAGGGGGTCAGGGCTATGGCTACACCTTC
CASDGTGGQGYGYTF
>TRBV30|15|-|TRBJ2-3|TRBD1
TGTGCCTGGAGCCCCGGGACAGGGGGAACAGATACGCAGTATTTT
CAWSPGTGGTDTQYF
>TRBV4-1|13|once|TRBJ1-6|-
TGCGCCAGCAGCCAAGGGGGGGAGGCACCCCTCCACTTT
CASSQGGEAPLHF
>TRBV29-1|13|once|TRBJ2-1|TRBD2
TGCAGCGACGGGACTAGCGGATACAATGAGCAGTTCTTC
CSDGTSGYNEQFF
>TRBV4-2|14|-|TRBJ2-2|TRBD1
TGTGCCAGCAGCCAAGATAGGGGGCCCGGGGAGCTGTTTTTT
CASSQDRGPGELFF
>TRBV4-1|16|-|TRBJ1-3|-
TGCGCCAGCAGCCACACCGGCGGGCGCTCTGGAAACACCATATATTTT
CASSHTGGRSGNTIYF
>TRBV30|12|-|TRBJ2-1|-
TGTGCCTGGAATCAGAATAGCTATGAGCAGTTCTTC
CAWNQNSYEQFF
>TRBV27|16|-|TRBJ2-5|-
TGTGCCAGCAGTTTATTACAGGGAGGGGGGCAAGAGACCCAGTACTTC
CASSLLQGGGQETQYF
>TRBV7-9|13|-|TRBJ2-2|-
TGTGCCACCCGGACAGCAAACACCGGGGAGCTGTTTTTT
CATRTANTGELFF
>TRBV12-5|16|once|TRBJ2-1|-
TGTGCTAGTGGTTTGTCTCCGGGACAACTAAGGGGTGAGCAGTTCTTC
CASGLSPGQLRGEQFF
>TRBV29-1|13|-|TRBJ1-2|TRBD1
TGCAGCGCCCAGGGGGAAGCTAACTATGGCTACACCTTC
CSAQGEANYGYTF
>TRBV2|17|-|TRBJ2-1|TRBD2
TGTGCCAGCCCGCCCGGACTAGCGGGGGGGCCGGGCGATGAGCAGTTCTTC
CASPPGLAGGPGDEQFF
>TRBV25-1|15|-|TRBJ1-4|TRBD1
TGTGCCAGCAGTGAATGGGACAGGGGGATTGAAAAACTGTTTTTT
CASSEWDRGIEKLFF
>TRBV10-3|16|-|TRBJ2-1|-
TGTGCCATCAGTAACTCAGTCGTACAGACTAACAATGAGCAGTTCTTC
CAISNSVVQTNNEQFF
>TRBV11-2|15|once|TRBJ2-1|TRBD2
TGTGCCAGCAGCCGAGGGACTAGCGGGCACAATGAGCAGTTCTTC
CASSRGTSGHNEQFF
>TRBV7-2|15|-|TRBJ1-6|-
TGTGCCAGCAGCCCCAGGCTCTCCTATAATTCACCCCTCCACTTT
CASSPRLSYNSPLHF
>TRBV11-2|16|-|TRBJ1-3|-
TGTGCCAGCAGCCTACGGACAGAAATGAGGGGAAACACCATATATTTT
CASSLRTEMRGNTIYF
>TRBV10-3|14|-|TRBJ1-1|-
TGTGCCATCAGTGAGTCCGGGGGGGACACTGAAGCTTTCTTT
CAISESGGDTEAFF
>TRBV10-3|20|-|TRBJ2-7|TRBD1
TGTGCCATCAGTGACCCACCGGGACAGGGGCACAAAGAAGTTTCTTACGAGCAGTACTTC
CAISDPPGQGHKEVSYEQYF
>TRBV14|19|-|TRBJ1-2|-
TGTGCCAGCAGCCCTTCCCCGGGGATGAGGGAACGGGGGTTTTCTGGCTACACCTTC
CASSPSPGMRERGFSGYTF
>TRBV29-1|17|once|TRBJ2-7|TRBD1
TGCAGCGTTGAAGATCAGGGGGATGCGACAGGGATCTACGAGCAGTACTTC
CSVEDQGDATGIYEQYF
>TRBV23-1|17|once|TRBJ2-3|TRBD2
TGCGCCAGCAGTCAATCGGATAAGCGGGGGTGGGCAGATACGCAGTATTTT
CASSQSDKRGWADTQYF
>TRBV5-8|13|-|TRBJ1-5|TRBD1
TGTGCCAGCAGCATTGACAGGGGACAGCCCCAGCATTTT
CASSIDRGQPQHF
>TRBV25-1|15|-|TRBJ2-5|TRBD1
TGTGCCAGCAGTGAATCCGGCAGGGGGCCAGAGACCCAGTACTTC
CASSESGRGPETQYF